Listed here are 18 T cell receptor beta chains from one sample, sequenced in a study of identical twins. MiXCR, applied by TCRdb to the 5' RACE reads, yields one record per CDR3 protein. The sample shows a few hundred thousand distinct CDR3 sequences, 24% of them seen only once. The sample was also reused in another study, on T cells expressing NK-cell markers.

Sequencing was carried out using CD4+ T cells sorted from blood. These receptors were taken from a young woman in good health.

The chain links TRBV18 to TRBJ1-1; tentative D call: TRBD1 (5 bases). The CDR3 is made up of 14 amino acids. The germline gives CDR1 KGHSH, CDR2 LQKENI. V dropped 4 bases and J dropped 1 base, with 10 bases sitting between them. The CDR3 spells CASSQQAQNTEAFF. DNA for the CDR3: TGTGCCAGCTCACAACAGGCCCAGAACACTGAAGCTTTCTTT.

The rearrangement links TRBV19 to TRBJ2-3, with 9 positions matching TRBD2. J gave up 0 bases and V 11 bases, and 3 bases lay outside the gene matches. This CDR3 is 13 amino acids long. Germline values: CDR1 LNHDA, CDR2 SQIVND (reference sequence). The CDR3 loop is CAVSGGSTDTQYF. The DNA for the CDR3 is TGTGCCGTTAGCGGGGGTAGCACAGATACGCAGTATTTT.

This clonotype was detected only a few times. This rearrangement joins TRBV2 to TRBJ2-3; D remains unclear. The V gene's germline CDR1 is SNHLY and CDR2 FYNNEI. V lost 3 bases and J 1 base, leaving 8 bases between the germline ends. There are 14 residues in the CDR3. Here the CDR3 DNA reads TGTGCCAGCAGTGATCCAGGAGGCACAGATACGCAGTATTTT. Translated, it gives CASSDPGGTDTQYF.

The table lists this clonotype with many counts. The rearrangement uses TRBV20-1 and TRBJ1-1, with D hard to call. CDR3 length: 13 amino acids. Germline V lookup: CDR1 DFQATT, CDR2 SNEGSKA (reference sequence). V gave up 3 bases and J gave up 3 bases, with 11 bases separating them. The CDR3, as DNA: TGCAGTGCTAGCCCCCTGAGAGACACTGAAGCTTTCTTT. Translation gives CSASPLRDTEAFF.

CDR3 DNA: TGCAGCGTTGAAGATCCCGCAGTCGGGAGAGCCGAGACCCAGTACTTC. Translating gives CSVEDPAVGRAETQYF. V is TRBV29-1 and J is TRBJ2-5, with a weak D call TRBD2 (6 bases). Germline V gene lookup returns CDR1 SQVTM and CDR2 ANQGSEA. The CDR3 covers 16 residues. V gave up 0 bases and J gave up 5 bases, with 19 bases separating them.

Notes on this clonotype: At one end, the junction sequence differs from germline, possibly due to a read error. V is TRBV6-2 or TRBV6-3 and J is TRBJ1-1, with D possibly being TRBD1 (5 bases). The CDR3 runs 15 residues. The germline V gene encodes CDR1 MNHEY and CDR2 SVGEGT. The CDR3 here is CACSYSSLGAREAFF. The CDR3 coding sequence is TGTGCCTGCAGTTACTCGTCTCTAGGGGCCAGGGAAGCTTTCTTT.

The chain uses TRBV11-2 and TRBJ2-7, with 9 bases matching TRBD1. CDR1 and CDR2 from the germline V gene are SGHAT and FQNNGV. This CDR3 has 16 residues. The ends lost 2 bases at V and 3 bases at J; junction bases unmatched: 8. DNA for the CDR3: TGTGCCAGCAGCTTAATATCCCGGGACAGGGTCTACGAGCAGTACTTC. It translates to CASSLISRDRVYEQYF.

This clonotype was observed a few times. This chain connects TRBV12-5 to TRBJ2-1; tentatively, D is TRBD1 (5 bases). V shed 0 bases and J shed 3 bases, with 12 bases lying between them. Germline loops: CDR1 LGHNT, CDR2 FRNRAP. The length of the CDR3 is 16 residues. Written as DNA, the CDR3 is TGTGCTAGTGGTTTGGTCAAGGGGCTAGGCTACAATGAGCAGTTCTTC. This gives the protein CASGLVKGLGYNEQFF.

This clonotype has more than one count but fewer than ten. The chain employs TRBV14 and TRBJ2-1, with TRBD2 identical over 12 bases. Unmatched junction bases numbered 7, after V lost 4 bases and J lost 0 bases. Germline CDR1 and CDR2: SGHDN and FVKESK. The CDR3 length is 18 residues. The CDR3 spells CASSPWTSGDDSYNEQFF. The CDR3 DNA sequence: TGTGCCAGCAGCCCCTGGACTAGCGGGGATGACTCCTACAATGAGCAGTTCTTC.

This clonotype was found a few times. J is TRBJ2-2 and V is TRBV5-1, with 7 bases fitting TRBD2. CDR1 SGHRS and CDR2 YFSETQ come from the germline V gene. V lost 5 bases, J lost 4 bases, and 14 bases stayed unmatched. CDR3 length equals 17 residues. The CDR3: CASSVLRRGVSTGELFF. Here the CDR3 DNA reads TGCGCCAGCAGTGTCTTACGACGGGGGGTTAGCACCGGGGAGCTGTTTTTT.

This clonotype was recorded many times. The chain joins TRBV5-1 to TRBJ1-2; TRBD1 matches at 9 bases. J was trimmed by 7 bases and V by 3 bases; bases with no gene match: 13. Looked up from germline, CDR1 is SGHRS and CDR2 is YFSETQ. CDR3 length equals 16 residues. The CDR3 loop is CASSSKVGQGLGGYTF. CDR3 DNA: TGCGCCAGCAGCTCGAAGGTGGGACAGGGCCTCGGTGGCTACACCTTC.

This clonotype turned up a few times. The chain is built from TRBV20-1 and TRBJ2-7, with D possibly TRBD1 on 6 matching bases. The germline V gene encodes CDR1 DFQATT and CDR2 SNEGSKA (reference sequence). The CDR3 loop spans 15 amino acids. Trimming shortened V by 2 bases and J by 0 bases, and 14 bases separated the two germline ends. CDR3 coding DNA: TGCAGTGCTAGACCCAGGGGCCCTGGCTCCTACGAGCAGTACTTC. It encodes CSARPRGPGSYEQYF.

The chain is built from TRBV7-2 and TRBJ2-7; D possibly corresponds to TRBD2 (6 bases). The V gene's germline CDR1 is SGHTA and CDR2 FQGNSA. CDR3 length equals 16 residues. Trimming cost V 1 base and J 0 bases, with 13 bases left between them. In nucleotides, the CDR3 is TGTGCCAGCAGCTTAGTCGCCGGGAGCGACTCCTACGAGCAGTACTTC. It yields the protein CASSLVAGSDSYEQYF.

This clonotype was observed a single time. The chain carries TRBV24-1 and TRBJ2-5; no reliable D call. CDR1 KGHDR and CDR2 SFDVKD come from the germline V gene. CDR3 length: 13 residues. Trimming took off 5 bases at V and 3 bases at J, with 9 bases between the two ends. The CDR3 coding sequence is TGTGCCACCAGTGTCGGACCTGAAGAGACCCAGTACTTC. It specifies CATSVGPEETQYF.

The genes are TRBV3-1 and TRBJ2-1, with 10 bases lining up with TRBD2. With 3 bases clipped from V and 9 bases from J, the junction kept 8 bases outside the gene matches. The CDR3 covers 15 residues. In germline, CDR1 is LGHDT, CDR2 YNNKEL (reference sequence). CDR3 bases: TGTGCCAGCAGCCAGAAAGCGGGGGGGACAAGTGAGCAGTTCTTC. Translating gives CASSQKAGGTSEQFF.

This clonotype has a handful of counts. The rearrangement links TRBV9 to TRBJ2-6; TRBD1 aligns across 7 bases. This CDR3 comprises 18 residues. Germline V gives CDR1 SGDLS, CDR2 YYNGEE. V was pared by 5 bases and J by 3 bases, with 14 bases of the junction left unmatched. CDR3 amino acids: CASSHPRQGLGGANVLTF. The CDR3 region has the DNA TGTGCCAGCAGTCACCCCCGACAGGGCCTTGGTGGGGCCAACGTCCTGACTTTC. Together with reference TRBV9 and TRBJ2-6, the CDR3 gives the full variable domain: DSGVTQTPKHLITATGQRVTLRCSPRSGDLSVYWYQQSLDQGLQFLIQYYNGEERAKGNILERFSAQQFPDLHSELNLSSLELGDSALYFCASSHPRQGLGGANVLTFGAGSRLTVL.

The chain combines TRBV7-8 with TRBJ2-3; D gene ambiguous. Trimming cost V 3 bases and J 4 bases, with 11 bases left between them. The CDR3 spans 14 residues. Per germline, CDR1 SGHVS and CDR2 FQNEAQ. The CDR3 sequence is CASSFRLLADTQYF. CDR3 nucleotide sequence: TGTGCCAGCAGCTTCCGACTCTTAGCAGATACGCAGTATTTT.

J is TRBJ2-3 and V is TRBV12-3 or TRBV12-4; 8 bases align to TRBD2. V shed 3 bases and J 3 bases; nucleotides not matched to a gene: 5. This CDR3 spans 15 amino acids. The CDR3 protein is CASSFGGRRTDTQYF. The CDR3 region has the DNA TGTGCCAGCAGTTTTGGCGGGAGGAGGACAGATACGCAGTATTTT.